Below are 19 T cell receptor beta chains sequenced from a single sample in a study of T cells after yellow fever vaccination. TCRdb redid the calling of the 5' RACE reads with MiXCR, one entry per CDR3 protein. Of about 99,000 distinct CDR3 sequences listed, 5.8% are singletons. This specimen consisted of CD8+ T cells sorted from PBMCs, obtained 10 days after the yellow fever booster vaccination. The receptors come from a man younger than 35 who received the YFV17D yellow fever vaccine.

This rearrangement joins TRBV7-8 to TRBJ2-2; D assignment may be TRBD1 or TRBD2 (7 bases each). Germline CDR1 is SGHVS and CDR2 is FQNEAQ. CDR3 length: 14 residues. Deletions cut 7 bases from V and 6 bases from J, with 15 bases between. CDR3 nucleotides: TGTGCCAGCACCATGGGAGGGGGCCCCGGGGAGCTGTTTTTT. Encoded protein: CASTMGGGPGELFF.

There are a few counts of this clonotype. The chain uses TRBV2 and TRBJ1-5; D remains unclear. Trimming removed 2 bases at V and 2 bases at J, with 13 bases between. This CDR3 region has 16 residues. From germline, CDR1 is SNHLY and CDR2 FYNNEI. The CDR3 loop reads CASSERRGSRNQPQHF. The CDR3 DNA follows: TGTGCCAGCAGTGAAAGGCGGGGTAGTCGCAATCAGCCCCAGCATTTT.

The chain carries TRBV5-1 and TRBJ1-1; D is ambiguous. The germline gives CDR1 SGHRS, CDR2 YFSETQ. This CDR3 region has 14 residues. Trimming stripped 0 bases from V and 5 bases from J, with 11 bases between. CDR3 protein: CASSLGPPGTEAFF. DNA of the CDR3: TGCGCCAGCAGCTTGGGACCCCCGGGGACTGAAGCTTTCTTT. The whole variable domain, remainder taken from reference TRBV5-1 and TRBJ1-1, is KAGVTQTPRYLIKTRGQQVTLSCSPISGHRSVSWYQQTPGQGLQFLFEYFSETQRNKGNFPGRFSGRQFSNSRSEMNVSTLELGDSALYLCASSLGPPGTEAFFGQGTRLTVV.

This clonotype was seen at least ten times. This sequence joins TRBV12-3 or TRBV12-4 and TRBJ2-3; D remains unclear. The V end lost 2 bases, the J end lost 6 bases, and 3 bases lay between the germline ends. The CDR3 length is 11 residues. CDR3 coding DNA: TGTGCCAGCAGTTTATCGGATACGCAGTATTTT. This translates into CASSLSDTQYF.

The gene calls are TRBV5-1 and TRBJ1-2, with 7 nucleotides matching TRBD1. The germline V gene encodes CDR1 SGHRS and CDR2 YFSETQ. This CDR3 has 13 amino acids. V was pared by 5 bases and J by 2 bases, with 3 bases of the junction left unmatched. The CDR3 sequence is CASRDRINYGYTF. The CDR3 DNA reads TGCGCCAGCAGGGACAGGATCAACTATGGCTACACCTTC.

This clonotype was observed a handful of times. This rearrangement joins TRBV4-1 to TRBJ2-7, with 10 positions matching TRBD2. V lost 4 bases and J lost 2; bases outside the gene matches: 5. Germline-derived CDR1 and CDR2 are MGHRA and YSYEKL. This CDR3 has 15 residues. The CDR3, as DNA: TGCGCCAGCAGCCCCACTAGCGGGGCCGCCTACGAGCAGTACTTC. Translating it yields CASSPTSGAAYEQYF.

The chain couples TRBV6-2 or TRBV6-3 to TRBJ2-7; maybe TRBD1 (5 bases). The V end was cut by 2 bases, the J end by 2 bases, with 10 bases between. Germline CDR1 MNHEY, CDR2 SVGEGT. The CDR3 is 14 residues long. CDR3 nucleotides: TGTGCCAGCAGTTACGGGGCCAGTACCTACGAGCAGTACGTC. Translating gives CASSYGASTYEQYV.

The table lists this clonotype with a few counts. The chain recombines TRBV4-3 with TRBJ2-1; TRBD1 or TRBD2 may be the D gene (5 bases each). With 0 bases removed from V and 4 bases from J, the gap between germline ends came to 10 bases. The CDR3 covers 15 residues. Germline V gene data show CDR1 as LGHNA and CDR2 as YSLEER. CDR3 protein: CASSQDGGLYNEQFF. CDR3 bases: TGCGCCAGCAGCCAAGATGGGGGATTATACAATGAGCAGTTCTTC.

There are a few counts of this clonotype. The rearrangement joins TRBV20-1 to TRBJ2-1, with 13 bases fitting TRBD2. This CDR3 region has 16 residues. The V gene's germline CDR1 is DFQATT and CDR2 SNEGSKA (reference sequence). Trimming took 5 bases from V and 10 from J; bases not matched to a gene: 14. The DNA for the CDR3 is TGCAGTGCTCGCTCACAGGGACTAGCGGGGTATGGGGAGCAGTTCTTC. Its protein product is CSARSQGLAGYGEQFF.

The chain joins TRBV5-6 to TRBJ2-5, with TRBD1 matching 7 bases. The ends lost 1 base at V and 3 bases at J; junction bases unmatched: 9. Looked up from germline, CDR1 is SGHDT and CDR2 is YYEEEE. The CDR3 is made up of 16 amino acids. CDR3 sequence reads: CASSLNQGVGKETQYF. The CDR3, as DNA: TGTGCCAGCAGCTTGAATCAGGGGGTGGGAAAAGAGACCCAGTACTTC.

This clonotype has at least ten counts. J is TRBJ2-1 and V is TRBV6-5, with 11 bases identical to TRBD2. The germline gives CDR1 MNHEY, CDR2 SVGAGI. The V and J ends lost 5 bases and 1 base, in that order; junction bases with no gene match: 4. The CDR3 is 16 amino acids. CDR3 sequence reads: CASSIPSGGSYNEQFF. The CDR3 DNA sequence: TGTGCCAGCAGTATTCCTAGCGGGGGGTCCTACAATGAGCAGTTCTTC.

Points on this clonotype: A read error may account for a junction end that differs from germline. J is TRBJ2-2 and V is TRBV4-1; D call uncertain. The CDR3 spans 13 residues. Germline V gives CDR1 MGHRA, CDR2 YSYEKL. The CDR3 reads CASSQVVVGELFF. CDR3 DNA: TGCGCTAGCAGCCAAGTAGTCGTCGGGGAGCTGTTTTTT.

This clonotype has just a few counts. The chain recombines TRBV15 with TRBJ2-7; D ambiguous. This CDR3 spans 13 amino acids. Trimming removed 1 base at V and 1 base at J, with 5 bases between. The germline V gene has CDR1 LNHNV and CDR2 YYDKDF (reference sequence). In DNA, the CDR3 is TGTGCCACCAGCAGAGGGATTTCCTACGAGCAGTACGTC. This sequence encodes CATSRGISYEQYV.

The chain joins TRBV6-5 to TRBJ1-2; the D gene is possibly TRBD1 (6 bases). V was pared by 5 bases and J by 4 bases, with 14 bases between. Germline CDR1 and CDR2: MNHEY and SVGAGI. The CDR3 extends over 14 amino acids. CDR3 loop: CASSPGQLVYGYTF. The CDR3 DNA sequence: TGTGCCAGCAGTCCCGGACAGCTAGTCTATGGCTACACCTTC.

This clonotype was seen a handful of times. One junction end does not reproduce the germline sequence, and a read error may be involved. V usage is TRBV10-3 and J usage is TRBJ1-5; D remains unclear. The CDR3 totals 15 residues. The V gene's germline CDR1 is ENHRY and CDR2 SYGVKD. The CDR3 DNA follows: TGTGCCATCAGCGAGTACGAGGAAGGCAATCAGCCCCAGCATTTT. Its translation: CAISEYEEGNQPQHF.

A few counts support this clonotype. The V gene is TRBV11-3, the J gene TRBJ2-7; D not resolved. This CDR3 has 13 amino acids. CDR1 and CDR2 (germline): SGHNT, YENEEA. V lost 0 bases to trimming and J lost 3 bases, with 6 bases between them. CDR3 in DNA: TGTGCCAGCAGCTTAGATCCCCTCTACGAGCAGTACGTC. Translated, it gives CASSLDPLYEQYV.

This clonotype appeared many times. The chain recombines TRBV20-1 with TRBJ2-7, with D unresolved. The CDR3 is 13 amino acids. Germline CDR1 reads DFQATT; CDR2 reads SNEGSKA (reference sequence). Trimming removed 6 bases at V and 2 bases at J, with 14 bases between. The CDR3 here is CSARKESTYEQYF. The CDR3 DNA reads TGCAGTGCGAGAAAGGAGTCTACCTACGAGCAGTACTTC.

This clonotype turned up a few times. The rearrangement links TRBV29-1 to TRBJ1-1; 9 bases match TRBD1. Germline loops: CDR1 SQVTM, CDR2 ANQGSEA. The CDR3 extends over 13 amino acids. With 5 bases clipped from V and 1 base from J, the junction kept 2 bases outside the gene matches. The CDR3 spells CSVSTGGNTEAFF. The CDR3, as DNA: TGCAGCGTTTCGACAGGGGGGAACACTGAAGCTTTCTTT.

This clonotype has just a few counts. The J gene is TRBJ2-1, the V gene TRBV5-4; D is perhaps TRBD2 (6 bases). V shed 4 bases and J shed 1 base, with 15 bases lying between them. Germline assignment: CDR1 SGHNT and CDR2 YYREEE (reference sequence). The CDR3 loop spans 16 amino acids. The CDR3 spells CASSPPGGASYNEQFF. CDR3 coding DNA: TGTGCCAGCAGCCCTCCCGGAGGGGCGTCCTACAATGAGCAGTTCTTC.